This T cell receptor (beta chain) is from a study of blood T cell repertoires in COVID-19. Study-wide context: Donors in the United States, Italy and Spain gave samples during acute or convalescent COVID-19. PBMCs, B-cell-depleted T cells, or T cells were the source of the cDNA or gDNA that made up the material.

This CDR3 contains 16 residues. Unmatched junction bases numbered 14, after V lost 5 bases and J lost 9 bases. Germline CDR1 reads SGHTA; CDR2 reads FQGTGA. In the original workflow: It was from reference gene primer amplification that nucleated cell counts were estimated. Generated by immunoSEQ multiplex PCR, the TCRdb table keeps only in-frame clones and is missing some. V, J and clone size derive from that table, while D and trimming were established from the DNA sequence. Of about 85,000 clones in the sample, 75% to 95% are singletons; the top ten hold around 2.3%. The V call is TRBV7-3, the J call TRBJ2-1, with 9 nucleotides matching TRBD1. This clonotype was obtained from a human donor with active COVID-19. The donor label of this sample is uncertain. Material for sequencing was peripheral blood. The CDR3 region is CASSPNTGTGSTEQFF. CDR3 coding DNA: TGTGCCAGCAGCCCCAACACCGGGACAGGGTCCACTGAGCAGTTCTTC. The complete variable domain, with remaining parts taken from reference TRBV7-3 and TRBJ2-1, reads GAGVSQTPSNKVTEKGKYVELRCDPISGHTALYWYRQSLGQGPEFLIYFQGTGAADDSGLPNDRFFAVRPEGSVSTLKIQRTERGDSAVYLCASSPNTGTGSTEQFFGPGTRLTVL.